The 27 T cell receptor beta chains reported below all come from one sample, sequenced in a study of T cell repertoires in cytomegalovirus infection. For these TCRs, the target antigens are not known. TCRdb analysed the reads with MiXCR anew, one entry per CDR3 protein. The sample has some 560,000 distinct CDR3 sequences; around 40% are singletons. Sample: cultured PBMCs, taken from culture after CMV antigen stimulation. Receptor source: a human donor in good health (CMV status not recorded). Some clones in this sample may be carry-over from other donors' samples.

This CDR3 is CASSAWDKEVAQYF. The CDR3, as DNA: TGCGCCAGCAGCGCTTGGGACAAAGAGGTTGCGCAGTATTTT. The genes are TRBV4-3 and TRBJ2-3; possible D gene TRBD1, 6 bases. V lost 5 bases, J lost 10 bases, and 19 bases lay in between. The CDR3 is 14 residues long. The germline V gene encodes CDR1 LGHNA and CDR2 YSLEER.

The chain couples TRBV12-3 or TRBV12-4 to TRBJ2-5; D might be TRBD1 (6 bases). The V and J ends lost 6 bases and 5 bases respectively, with 19 bases between them. The CDR3 has 15 residues. The CDR3 reads CASRKSQGLRETQYF. The DNA for the CDR3 is TGTGCCAGCAGGAAATCCCAGGGGCTTAGGGAGACCCAGTACTTC.

The rearrangement links TRBV29-1 to TRBJ1-3; no clear D. The V end lost 3 bases, the J end lost 4 bases, and 7 bases lay between the germline ends. In germline, CDR1 is SQVTM, CDR2 ANQGSEA. This CDR3 has 12 residues. In DNA form, the CDR3 reads TGCAGCGTTGATGCTGGGGGAAACACCATATATTTT. It yields the protein CSVDAGGNTIYF.

This clonotype has a handful of counts. The chain joins TRBV7-2 to TRBJ2-1; TRBD1 is a possible D gene (6 bases). V lost 5 bases and J lost 6, with 14 bases in between. Germline V gene lookup returns CDR1 SGHTA and CDR2 FQGNSA. CDR3 length: 14 amino acids. The DNA of the CDR3 is TGTGCCAGCAGCCCAACAGGGTTGGGCAATGAGCAGTTCTTC. Protein product: CASSPTGLGNEQFF.

The chain carries TRBV12-5 and TRBJ2-5, with D hard to call. V was clipped by 0 bases and J by 5 bases, with 7 bases between them. The CDR3 has 13 amino acids. Germline loops: CDR1 LGHNT, CDR2 FRNRAP. CDR3 region: CASGLVEWETQYF. As DNA, the CDR3 is TGTGCTAGTGGTTTGGTAGAATGGGAGACCCAGTACTTC.

V is TRBV9 and J is TRBJ1-1; no clear D. This CDR3 region has 14 residues. Germline assignment: CDR1 SGDLS and CDR2 YYNGEE. Trimming shortened V by 4 bases and J by 7 bases, and 17 bases separated the two germline ends. CDR3: CASSLLEGGNEAFF. In DNA, the CDR3 is TGTGCCAGCAGCCTTTTAGAAGGAGGGAATGAAGCTTTCTTT.

This clonotype was counted a single time. This chain connects TRBV7-8 to TRBJ1-5; D is uncertain. The CDR3 sequence is 14 residues long. The germline V gene has CDR1 SGHVS and CDR2 FQNEAQ. The germline V and J ends were trimmed by 3 bases and 5 bases, with 11 bases remaining between them. The CDR3 spells CASSLIGADQPQHF. CDR3 DNA sequence: TGTGCCAGCAGCTTGATAGGAGCCGATCAGCCCCAGCATTTT. The full variable domain, completed using reference TRBV7-8 and TRBJ1-5, is GAGVSQSPRYKVAKRGQDVALRCDPISGHVSLFWYQQALGQGPEFLTYFQNEAQLDKSGLPSDRFFAERPEGSVSTLKIQRTQQEDSAVYLCASSLIGADQPQHFGDGTRLSIL.

The V call is TRBV10-3, the J call TRBJ2-7, with a tentative D call TRBD1 (6 bases). This CDR3 region has 13 residues. The germline V gene has CDR1 ENHRY and CDR2 SYGVKD. V lost 6 bases to trimming and J lost 5 bases, with 14 bases between them. CDR3 coding DNA: TGTGCCATCAGGAGGCAGGGGCGGAACGAGCAGTACTTC. This gives the protein CAIRRQGRNEQYF.

The chain joins TRBV14 to TRBJ2-7; D perhaps matches TRBD2 (6 bases). Germline values: CDR1 SGHDN, CDR2 FVKESK. Trimming took 4 bases from V and 2 from J, leaving 9 bases between them. This CDR3 contains 13 residues. The CDR3 here is CASSRGVPYEQYF. In nucleotides, the CDR3 is TGTGCCAGCAGCCGCGGGGTACCCTACGAGCAGTACTTC. The variable domain in full, completed from reference TRBV14 and TRBJ2-7, reads EAGVTQFPSHSVIEKGQTVTLRCDPISGHDNLYWYRRVMGKEIKFLLHFVKESKQDESGMPNNRFLAERTGGTYSTLKVQPAELEDSGVYFCASSRGVPYEQYFGPGTRLTVT.

The CDR3 here is CASSQRTGPGNTIYF. The CDR3 nucleotides are TGTGCCAGCAGCCAACGGACAGGGCCTGGAAACACCATATATTTT. V and J are TRBV14 and TRBJ1-3; 8 bases agree with TRBD1. J gave up 2 bases and V 2 bases, and 2 bases lay outside the gene matches. The CDR3 is 15 amino acids. The V gene's germline CDR1 is SGHDN and CDR2 FVKESK.

The V and J genes are TRBV23-1 and TRBJ1-4; a possible D gene is TRBD1 (5 bases). TRBV23-1 counts as an open reading frame of uncertain function. This CDR3 has 14 amino acids. Trimming removed 4 bases from V and 2 bases from J, with 8 bases in between. This chain's CDR3 is CASSLEGTNEKLFF. The CDR3 DNA reads as TGCGCCAGCAGTCTAGAGGGGACTAATGAAAAACTGTTTTTT.

The chain employs TRBV19 and TRBJ2-2, with 7 bases lining up with TRBD2. CDR3 length: 14 amino acids. Germline trimming cut 7 bases from V and 5 bases from J; bases unmatched to any gene: 7. Germline-derived CDR1 and CDR2 are LNHDA and SQIVND (reference sequence). Written as DNA, the CDR3 is TGTGCCAGTATTGCGGGAGCTATGACCGGGGAGCTGTTTTTT. It codes for CASIAGAMTGELFF.

This clonotype was observed a few times. The chain couples TRBV12-3 or TRBV12-4 to TRBJ1-1; D call uncertain. V dropped 3 bases and J dropped 4 bases, with 6 bases sitting between them. The length of the CDR3 is 12 residues. Here the CDR3 reads CASSFIITEAFF. In DNA form, the CDR3 reads TGTGCCAGCAGTTTCATCATCACTGAAGCTTTCTTT.

This clonotype came up a few times. The chain recombines TRBV19 with TRBJ1-6; 7 bases are shared with TRBD1. The germline V gene has CDR1 LNHDA and CDR2 SQIVND (reference sequence). Trimming cost V 5 bases and J 2 bases; bases outside gene matches: 6. CDR3 length equals 16 residues. The chain's CDR3 is CASSLPGTAYNSPLHF. CDR3 sequence (DNA): TGTGCCAGTAGTCTACCAGGGACAGCCTATAATTCACCCCTCCACTTT.

J is TRBJ2-5 and V is TRBV11-2, with unresolved D. The CDR3 has 11 amino acids. V dropped 6 bases and J dropped 6 bases, with 8 bases sitting between them. Germline V gene data show CDR1 as SGHAT and CDR2 as FQNNGV. CDR3 in DNA: TGTGCCAGCAGGGGTATAAAGACCCAGTACTTC. Translation: CASRGIKTQYF.

V gene TRBV20-1 combines with J gene TRBJ2-2; D is uncertain. The germline V and J ends were trimmed by 1 base and 3 bases, with 9 bases remaining between them. The CDR3 runs 14 residues. Germline CDR1 and CDR2: DFQATT and SNEGSKA (reference sequence). The CDR3 region has the DNA TGCAGTGCTAGAGGTGGGCGATACACCGGGGAGCTGTTTTTT. Translated: CSARGGRYTGELFF.

This clonotype was detected a few times. The chain carries TRBV12-3 or TRBV12-4 and TRBJ2-5, with D perhaps matching TRBD1 (6 bases). The CDR3 is 14 residues long. Trimming shortened V by 2 bases and J by 5 bases, and 12 bases separated the two germline ends. In nucleotides, the CDR3 is TGTGCCAGCAGTTTATGGGGGCCCGGGGAGACCCAGTACTTC. Encoded protein: CASSLWGPGETQYF.

The V gene is TRBV5-1, the J gene TRBJ1-2; D is ambiguous. Trimming removed 3 bases from V and 7 bases from J, with 10 bases in between. The V gene's germline CDR1 is SGHRS and CDR2 YFSETQ. This CDR3 spans 12 amino acids. The CDR3 nucleotides read TGCGCCAGCAGCTCCTCTGGTACTGGCTACACCTTC. Its protein product is CASSSSGTGYTF.

This clonotype was seen ten or more times. The J gene is TRBJ1-5, the V gene TRBV7-6, with D unresolved. The CDR3 is 13 amino acids. Trimming shortened V by 1 base and J by 7 bases, and 8 bases separated the two germline ends. Germline V gives CDR1 SGHVS, CDR2 FNYEAQ. The CDR3 bases are TGTGCCAGCAGCTTAGGGGGTGAACAGCCCCAGCATTTT. This gives the protein CASSLGGEQPQHF. Based on the CDR3 plus reference TRBV7-6 and TRBJ1-5, the full variable domain is GAGVSQSPRYKVTKRGQDVALRCDPISGHVSLYWYRQALGQGPEFLTYFNYEAQQDKSGLPNDRFSAERPEGSISTLTIQRTEQRDSAMYRCASSLGGEQPQHFGDGTRLSIL.

This clonotype was found a few times. The rearrangement links TRBV27 to TRBJ2-5; perhaps TRBD1 as D (7 bases). The CDR3 sequence is 14 residues long. Germline V gene data show CDR1 as MNHEY and CDR2 as SMNVEV (reference sequence). Trimming removed 5 bases from V and 5 bases from J, with 15 bases in between. The CDR3 DNA follows: TGTGCCAGCAGTCGGAGGGGGCTAAGGGAGACCCAGTACTTC. The encoded protein is CASSRRGLRETQYF.

A few counts support this clonotype. The rearrangement links TRBV7-6 to TRBJ2-6; the match to TRBD1 covers 10 bases. This CDR3 has 20 amino acids. Germline CDR1 SGHVS, CDR2 FNYEAQ. The V gene end was trimmed by 5 bases and the J gene end by 0 bases; junction bases not matched to a gene: 13. CDR3 DNA: TGTGCCAGCAGCCCTAGGGGAAGCGGGACAGGGGACTCTGGGGCCAACGTCCTGACTTTC. Its protein product is CASSPRGSGTGDSGANVLTF.

V usage is TRBV6-6 and J usage is TRBJ2-5; 9 bases match TRBD2. Germline V gene lookup returns CDR1 MNHNY and CDR2 SVGAGI (reference sequence). Trimming cost V 8 bases and J 2 bases; bases outside gene matches: 15. CDR3 size: 17 residues. The CDR3 region is CASDNERGAGTQETQYF. CDR3 nucleotide sequence: TGTGCCAGCGATAACGAGCGGGGGGCCGGGACTCAAGAGACCCAGTACTTC.

The J gene is TRBJ2-1, the V gene TRBV19, with TRBD1 matching 7 bases. The CDR3 is 13 residues long. After removal of 2 bases from V and 8 bases from J, the junction contained 3 bases not matched to a gene. Germline V gene lookup returns CDR1 LNHDA and CDR2 SQIVND (reference sequence). This CDR3 is CASSINGQDEQFF. Written as DNA, the CDR3 is TGTGCCAGTAGTATAAATGGACAGGATGAGCAGTTCTTC. Full variable domain (remainder filled in from reference TRBV19 and TRBJ2-1): DGGITQSPKYLFRKEGQNVTLSCEQNLNHDAMYWYRQDPGQGLRLIYYSQIVNDFQKGDIAEGYSVSREKKESFPLTVTSAQKNPTAFYLCASSINGQDEQFFGPGTRLTVL.

The V gene is TRBV6-8, the J gene TRBJ1-1; D gene unclear. The CDR3 is 13 amino acids. Germline V gene sequence: CDR1 MNHGY, CDR2 SAAAGT. Deletions cut 4 bases from V and 2 bases from J, with 8 bases between. The CDR3 nucleotides read TGTGCCAGCAGTTGGAATATTAACACTGAAGCTTTCTTT. Its translation is CASSWNINTEAFF.

This chain uses TRBV20-1 with TRBJ2-1; no reliable D call. CDR3 length: 16 amino acids. Germline V gives CDR1 DFQATT, CDR2 SNEGSKA (reference sequence). V lost 0 bases and J lost 0, with 12 bases in between. The CDR3 is CSARDRDSSSYNEQFF. For the CDR3, the DNA is TGCAGTGCTAGAGATCGAGACTCGAGCTCCTACAATGAGCAGTTCTTC.

V gene TRBV19 combines with J gene TRBJ2-6; TRBD2 is a possible D gene (5 bases). Per the germline V gene, CDR1 is LNHDA and CDR2 is SQIVND (reference sequence). V dropped 4 bases and J dropped 1 base, with 5 bases sitting between them. CDR3 size: 14 residues. CDR3 in DNA: TGTGCCAGTAGTACGGGGTCTGGGGCCAACGTCCTGACTTTC. Its translation is CASSTGSGANVLTF.

The chain combines TRBV5-3 with TRBJ2-7; TRBD1 agrees at 7 bases. TRBV5-3 is known as an ORF, though its function is uncertain. This CDR3 spans 15 amino acids. V dropped 8 bases and J dropped 5; count of bases not matched to a gene: 16. The CDR3 sequence: CASSARDRVWDEQYF. In DNA, the CDR3 is TGTGCCAGCAGCGCCAGAGACAGGGTTTGGGACGAGCAGTACTTC.